This TCR beta chain came from a study of blood T cell repertoires in COVID-19. At the level of the study: From T cells, B-cell-depleted T cells, or PBMCs came the material, which was cDNA or gDNA.

V was trimmed by 1 base and J by 6 bases, leaving 10 bases between them. From germline, CDR1 is MNHNS and CDR2 SASEGT. There are 15 residues in the CDR3. The table came from immunoSEQ multiplex PCR; TCRdb's copy has only in-frame clones and leaves some out. Of about 240,000 clones listed, approximately 84% are singletons. V gene TRBV6-1 combines with J gene TRBJ1-6; D not certain. This sequence originates from a woman in her 30s who had recovered from COVID-19. The specimen was peripheral blood. The CDR3 loop is CASSEEGGSNSPLHF. The CDR3 DNA reads TGTGCCAGCAGTGAAGAGGGAGGGAGTAATTCACCCCTCCACTTT.